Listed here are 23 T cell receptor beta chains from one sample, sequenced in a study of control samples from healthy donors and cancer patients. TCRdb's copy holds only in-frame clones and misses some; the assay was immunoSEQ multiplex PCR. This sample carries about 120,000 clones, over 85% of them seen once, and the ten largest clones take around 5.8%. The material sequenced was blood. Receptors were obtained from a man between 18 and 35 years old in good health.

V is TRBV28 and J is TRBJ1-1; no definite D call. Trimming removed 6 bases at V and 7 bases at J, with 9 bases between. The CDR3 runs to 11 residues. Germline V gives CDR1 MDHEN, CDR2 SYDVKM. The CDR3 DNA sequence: TGTGCCAGCAGCTCTTCCCTTGAAGCTTTCTTT. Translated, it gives CASSSSLEAFF.

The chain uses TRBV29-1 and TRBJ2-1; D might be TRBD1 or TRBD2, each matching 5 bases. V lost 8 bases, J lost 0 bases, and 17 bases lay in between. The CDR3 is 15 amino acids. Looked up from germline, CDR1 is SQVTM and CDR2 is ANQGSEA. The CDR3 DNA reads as TGCAGCTCTATTGTCGGGACGACCTCCTACAATGAGCAGTTCTTC. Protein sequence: CSSIVGTTSYNEQFF.

The CDR3 is CASRGGGDQETQYF. The DNA of the CDR3 is TGTGCCAGCCGGGGCGGGGGCGACCAAGAGACCCAGTACTTC. This chain joins TRBV6-5 and TRBJ2-5, with D possibly matching TRBD2 (7 bases). Germline loops: CDR1 MNHEY, CDR2 SVGAGI. The CDR3 length is 14 residues. Trimming removed 8 bases from V and 0 bases from J, with 13 bases in between.

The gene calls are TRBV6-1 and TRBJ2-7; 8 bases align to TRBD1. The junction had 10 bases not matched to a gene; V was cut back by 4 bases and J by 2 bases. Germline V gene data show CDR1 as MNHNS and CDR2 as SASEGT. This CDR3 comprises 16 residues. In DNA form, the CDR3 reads TGTGCCAGCAGTGGCCCCGGGACAGGAAACACCTACGAGCAGTACTTC. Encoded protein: CASSGPGTGNTYEQYF.

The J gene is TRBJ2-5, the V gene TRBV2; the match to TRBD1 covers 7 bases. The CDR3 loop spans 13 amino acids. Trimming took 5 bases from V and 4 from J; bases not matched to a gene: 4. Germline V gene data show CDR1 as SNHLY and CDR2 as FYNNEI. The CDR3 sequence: CASSKNRGETQYF. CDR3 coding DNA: TGTGCCAGCAGTAAGAACAGGGGAGAGACCCAGTACTTC.

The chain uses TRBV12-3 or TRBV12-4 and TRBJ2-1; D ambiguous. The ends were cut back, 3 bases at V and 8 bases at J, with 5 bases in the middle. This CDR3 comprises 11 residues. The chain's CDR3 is CASSLTYEQFF. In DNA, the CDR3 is TGTGCCAGCAGTTTGACCTATGAGCAGTTCTTC.

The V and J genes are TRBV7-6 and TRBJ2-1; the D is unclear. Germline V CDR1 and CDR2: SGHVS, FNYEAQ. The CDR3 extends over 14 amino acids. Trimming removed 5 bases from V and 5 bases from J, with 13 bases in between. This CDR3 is CASSPTWVDNEQFF. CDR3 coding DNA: TGTGCCAGCAGCCCGACTTGGGTTGACAATGAGCAGTTCTTC.

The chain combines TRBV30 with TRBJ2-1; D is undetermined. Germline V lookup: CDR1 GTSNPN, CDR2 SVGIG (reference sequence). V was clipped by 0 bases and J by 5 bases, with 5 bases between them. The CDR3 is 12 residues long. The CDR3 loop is CAWSVSDNEQFF. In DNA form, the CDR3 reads TGTGCCTGGAGTGTCTCAGACAATGAGCAGTTCTTC.

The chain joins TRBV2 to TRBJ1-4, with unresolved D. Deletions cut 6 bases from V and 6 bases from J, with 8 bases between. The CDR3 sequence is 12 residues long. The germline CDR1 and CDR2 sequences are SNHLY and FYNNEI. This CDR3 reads CASRQEDEKLFF. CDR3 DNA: TGTGCCAGCAGGCAGGAGGATGAAAAACTGTTTTTT.

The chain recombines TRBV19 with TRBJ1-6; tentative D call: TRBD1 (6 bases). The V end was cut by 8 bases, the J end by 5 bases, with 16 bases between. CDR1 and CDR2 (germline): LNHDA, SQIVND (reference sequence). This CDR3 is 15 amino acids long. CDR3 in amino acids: CASRRRGADNSPLHF. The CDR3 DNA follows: TGTGCCAGTCGGAGGAGGGGGGCCGATAATTCACCCCTCCACTTT. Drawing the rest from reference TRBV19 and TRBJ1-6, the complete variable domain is DGGITQSPKYLFRKEGQNVTLSCEQNLNHDAMYWYRQDPGQGLRLIYYSQIVNDFQKGDIAEGYSVSREKKESFPLTVTSAQKNPTAFYLCASRRRGADNSPLHFGNGTRLTVT.

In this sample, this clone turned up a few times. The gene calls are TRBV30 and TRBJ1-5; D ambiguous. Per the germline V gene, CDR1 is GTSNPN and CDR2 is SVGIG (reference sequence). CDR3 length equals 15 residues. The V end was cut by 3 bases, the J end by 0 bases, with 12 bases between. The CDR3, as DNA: TGTGCCTGGAGCCCGGGAGGCCGTAGCAATCAGCCCCAGCATTTT. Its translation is CAWSPGGRSNQPQHF.

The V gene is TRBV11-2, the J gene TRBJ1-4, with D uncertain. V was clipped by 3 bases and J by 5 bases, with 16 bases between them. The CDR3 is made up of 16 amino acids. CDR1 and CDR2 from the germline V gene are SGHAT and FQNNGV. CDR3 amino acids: CASSFGLGGYNEKLFF. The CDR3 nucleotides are TGTGCCAGCAGCTTCGGCTTGGGTGGCTACAATGAAAAACTGTTTTTT.

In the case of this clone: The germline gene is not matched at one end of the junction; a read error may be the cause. This CDR3 reads CASSLLSGGPGMDF. The CDR3 nucleotides read TGTGCCAGCAGCTTGTTGAGCGGGGGGCCGGGGATGGACTTC. The chain couples TRBV5-4 to TRBJ2-5; 9 bases map to TRBD2. The CDR3 runs to 14 residues. CDR1 and CDR2 from the germline V gene are SGHNT and YYREEE (reference sequence).

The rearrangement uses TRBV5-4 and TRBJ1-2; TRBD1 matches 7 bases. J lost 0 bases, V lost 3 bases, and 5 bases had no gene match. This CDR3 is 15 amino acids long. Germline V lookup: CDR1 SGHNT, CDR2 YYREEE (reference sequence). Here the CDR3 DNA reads TGTGCCAGCAGCTCCGGGACAGCAACTAACTATGGCTACACCTTC. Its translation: CASSSGTATNYGYTF.

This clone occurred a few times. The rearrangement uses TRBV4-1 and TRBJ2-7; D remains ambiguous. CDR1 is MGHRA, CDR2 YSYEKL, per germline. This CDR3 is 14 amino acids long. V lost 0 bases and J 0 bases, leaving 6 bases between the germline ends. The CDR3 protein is CASSQEPSSYEQYF. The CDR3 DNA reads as TGCGCCAGCAGCCAAGAACCGAGCTCCTACGAGCAGTACTTC.

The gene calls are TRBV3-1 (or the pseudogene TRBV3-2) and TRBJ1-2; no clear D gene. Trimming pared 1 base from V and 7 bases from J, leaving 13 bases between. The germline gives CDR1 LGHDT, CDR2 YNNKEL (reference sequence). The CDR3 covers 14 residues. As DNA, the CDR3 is TGTGCCAGCAGCCAAGTTCTCTCCCGGGGTGGCTACACCTTC. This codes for CASSQVLSRGGYTF.

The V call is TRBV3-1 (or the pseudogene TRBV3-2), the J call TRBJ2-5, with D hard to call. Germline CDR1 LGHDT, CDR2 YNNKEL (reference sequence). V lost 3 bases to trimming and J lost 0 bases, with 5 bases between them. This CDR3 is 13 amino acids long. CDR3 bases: TGTGCCAGCAGCCAGACTGACCAAGAGACCCAGTACTTC. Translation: CASSQTDQETQYF.

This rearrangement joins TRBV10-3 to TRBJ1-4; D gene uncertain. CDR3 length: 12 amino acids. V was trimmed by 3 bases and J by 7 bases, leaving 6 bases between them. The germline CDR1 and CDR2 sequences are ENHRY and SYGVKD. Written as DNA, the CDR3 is TGTGCCATCAGTGAAGAGGGTGAAAAACTGTTTTTT. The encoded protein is CAISEEGEKLFF.

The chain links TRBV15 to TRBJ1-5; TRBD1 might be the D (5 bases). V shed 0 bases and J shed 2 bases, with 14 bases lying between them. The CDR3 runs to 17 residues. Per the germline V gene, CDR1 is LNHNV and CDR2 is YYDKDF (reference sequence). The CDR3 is CATSRDWGRGGNQPQHF. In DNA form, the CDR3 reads TGTGCCACCAGCAGAGATTGGGGACGGGGTGGCAATCAGCCCCAGCATTTT.

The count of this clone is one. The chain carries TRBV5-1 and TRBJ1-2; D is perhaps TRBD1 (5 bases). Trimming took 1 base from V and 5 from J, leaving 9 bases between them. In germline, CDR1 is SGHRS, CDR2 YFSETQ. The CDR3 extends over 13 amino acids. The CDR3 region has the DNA TGCGCCAGCAGCTTGAGTGCAGGGTATGGCTACACCTTC. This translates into CASSLSAGYGYTF.

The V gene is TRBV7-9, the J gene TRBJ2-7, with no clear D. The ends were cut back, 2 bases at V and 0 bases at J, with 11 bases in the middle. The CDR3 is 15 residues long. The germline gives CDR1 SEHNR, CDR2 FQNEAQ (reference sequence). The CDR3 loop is CASSLMSDRSYEQYF. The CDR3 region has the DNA TGTGCCAGCAGCTTAATGTCAGACCGCTCCTACGAGCAGTACTTC.

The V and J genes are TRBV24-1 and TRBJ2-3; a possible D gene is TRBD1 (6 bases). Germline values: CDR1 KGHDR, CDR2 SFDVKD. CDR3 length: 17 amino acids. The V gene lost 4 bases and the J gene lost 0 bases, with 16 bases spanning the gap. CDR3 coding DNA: TGTGCCACCAGTGAGCCACAGGGACGCCTAAGCACAGATACGCAGTATTTT. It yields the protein CATSEPQGRLSTDTQYF.

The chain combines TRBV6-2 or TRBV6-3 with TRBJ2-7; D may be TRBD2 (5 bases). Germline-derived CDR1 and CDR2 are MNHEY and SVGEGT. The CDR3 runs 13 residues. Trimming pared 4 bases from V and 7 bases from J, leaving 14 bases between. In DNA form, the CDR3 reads TGTGCCAGCAGTTCGGTGGGCCGGGGAGAGCAGTACTTC. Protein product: CASSSVGRGEQYF.